Presented here are 27 T cell receptor beta chains from one specimen sequenced in a study of cytomegalovirus exposure and HLA in healthy donors. TCRdb's copy holds only in-frame clones and misses some; the assay was immunoSEQ multiplex PCR. The table has about 200,000 clones, 65% to 90% seen once. Sequenced material: PBMCs. The receptors were gathered from a woman aged 30 to 39 in good health and CMV-seropositive.

The chain carries TRBV2 and TRBJ2-1; tentative D call: TRBD2 (5 bases). The germline CDR1 and CDR2 sequences are SNHLY and FYNNEI. The CDR3 totals 14 residues. Deletions cut 6 bases from V and 5 bases from J, with 14 bases between. The CDR3 here is CASSPLSGNNEQFF. The CDR3 DNA is TGTGCCAGCAGCCCGTTAAGCGGAAACAATGAGCAGTTCTTC.

The chain recombines TRBV29-1 with TRBJ2-1, with D possibly being TRBD2 (5 bases). The germline gives CDR1 SQVTM, CDR2 ANQGSEA. The V end lost 4 bases, the J end lost 1 base, and 14 bases lay between the germline ends. CDR3 length equals 15 residues. CDR3 in amino acids: CSVATGKKSYNEQFF. CDR3 coding DNA: TGCAGCGTTGCAACCGGGAAGAAGTCCTACAATGAGCAGTTCTTC.

This clone was picked up one time. The chain is built from TRBV5-1 and TRBJ2-7; 15 nucleotides line up with TRBD2. This CDR3 has 20 residues. From germline, CDR1 is SGHRS and CDR2 YFSETQ. V lost 4 bases and J lost 0; bases outside the gene matches: 14. CDR3 nucleotide sequence: TGCGCCAGCAGCCCAACCGCGGGACTAGCGGGAGGACAATACTCCTACGAGCAGTACTTC. This encodes CASSPTAGLAGGQYSYEQYF.

The table lists this clone with a count of one. This chain uses TRBV13 with TRBJ1-1; D gene uncertain. Germline V lookup: CDR1 PRHDT, CDR2 FYEKMQ (reference sequence). With 2 bases removed from V and 0 bases from J, the gap between germline ends came to 28 bases. This CDR3 has 21 amino acids. The CDR3 nucleotides read TGTGCCAGCAGCTTAAGATTAGTACGGGGAACCCCTACCTCCATGAACACTGAAGCTTTCTTT. Amino acids: CASSLRLVRGTPTSMNTEAFF.

V and J are TRBV6-1 and TRBJ1-1; 7 bases line up with TRBD1. Germline lookup yields CDR1 MNHNS and CDR2 SASEGT. V trimming: 6 bases; J trimming: 5 bases; junction bases outside the gene matches: 6. The CDR3 sequence is 13 residues long. CDR3 sequence: CASSRDSLTEAFF. In DNA, the CDR3 is TGTGCCAGCAGCCGGGACAGCCTTACTGAAGCTTTCTTT.

This chain connects TRBV5-4 to TRBJ2-7; 8 nucleotides agree with TRBD2. From germline, CDR1 is SGHNT and CDR2 YYREEE (reference sequence). The CDR3 spans 15 residues. After removal of 4 bases from V and 3 bases from J, the junction contained 9 bases not matched to a gene. The CDR3 protein is CASSPEREFLYEQYF. Written as DNA, the CDR3 is TGTGCCAGCAGCCCGGAGCGGGAGTTCCTCTACGAGCAGTACTTC.

V usage is TRBV6-5 and J usage is TRBJ2-3; 9 positions agree with TRBD2. The CDR3 sequence is 16 residues long. With V trimmed by 0 bases and J by 6 bases, 7 bases remained unmatched. CDR1 is MNHEY, CDR2 SVGAGI, per germline. CDR3 nucleotides: TGTGCCAGCAGTTACTCATCTAGCGGGGTCAAGGATACGCAGTATTTT. Its protein product is CASSYSSSGVKDTQYF.

The rearrangement joins TRBV4-1 to TRBJ2-1; 7 bases map to TRBD2. Unmatched junction bases numbered 14, after V lost 0 bases and J lost 0 bases. CDR3 length: 20 residues. Germline loops: CDR1 MGHRA, CDR2 YSYEKL. This CDR3 reads CASSQDWLAEVPSSYNEQFF. The CDR3 DNA is TGCGCCAGCAGCCAAGATTGGCTAGCGGAGGTCCCCAGCTCCTACAATGAGCAGTTCTTC.

The rearrangement joins TRBV9 to TRBJ1-3; D is possibly TRBD1 (6 bases). This CDR3 comprises 16 residues. Germline values: CDR1 SGDLS, CDR2 YYNGEE. Trimming took 4 bases from V and 7 from J, leaving 21 bases between them. In nucleotides, the CDR3 is TGTGCCAGCAGCACGGACAGCCCTACAGTCGGGAACACCATATATTTT. This codes for CASSTDSPTVGNTIYF.

This sequence joins TRBV4-2 and TRBJ2-1, with D tentatively TRBD1 (5 bases). This CDR3 contains 16 residues. Trimming cost V 1 base and J 8 bases, with 18 bases left between them. CDR1 and CDR2 (germline): LGHNA, YNFKEQ. For the CDR3, the DNA is TGTGCCAGCAGCCAAGTTGGCTTAGGGGTCAGCGATGAGCAGTTCTTC. This gives the protein CASSQVGLGVSDEQFF.

The rearrangement joins TRBV6-1 to TRBJ2-3; 10 nucleotides agree with TRBD2. V dropped 5 bases and J dropped 3; count of bases not matched to a gene: 2. Germline CDR1 MNHNS, CDR2 SASEGT. This CDR3 region has 14 residues. The CDR3 DNA is TGTGCCAGCAGTAAACTAGCGGGAACAGATACGCAGTATTTT. Protein product: CASSKLAGTDTQYF.

The rearrangement uses TRBV29-1 and TRBJ2-2, with D possibly TRBD1 on 7 matching bases. Trimming pared 5 bases from V and 3 bases from J, leaving 19 bases between. The CDR3 contains 16 residues. Germline-derived CDR1 and CDR2 are SQVTM and ANQGSEA. In DNA form, the CDR3 reads TGCAGCGTTAAAGGGCGACAGGGACTTGACACCGGGGAGCTGTTTTTT. Translating it yields CSVKGRQGLDTGELFF.

This clone was observed once. The V and J genes are TRBV15 and TRBJ1-5; D is perhaps TRBD1 (6 bases). The V end was cut by 3 bases, the J end by 6 bases, with 12 bases between. The CDR3 loop spans 14 amino acids. Germline loops: CDR1 LNHNV, CDR2 YYDKDF (reference sequence). CDR3 region: CATSRRGGSQPQHF. CDR3 DNA: TGTGCCACCAGCAGGAGGGGGGGAAGTCAGCCCCAGCATTTT.

The chain recombines TRBV6-6 with TRBJ2-7; 9 nucleotides match TRBD2. Germline V gene sequence: CDR1 MNHNY, CDR2 SVGAGI (reference sequence). CDR3 length: 14 amino acids. Germline trimming cut 4 bases from V and 2 bases from J; bases unmatched to any gene: 3. CDR3 sequence: CASSSTSGAYEQYF. The CDR3 bases are TGTGCCAGCAGTTCGACTAGCGGTGCCTACGAGCAGTACTTC.

A note on this clone: Its ends do not fully match the called genes, so a read error is possible. This sequence joins TRBV6-6 and TRBJ2-1; 12 positions agree with TRBD2. Germline V gene lookup returns CDR1 MNHNY and CDR2 SVGAGI (reference sequence). The CDR3 is 16 amino acids. CDR3 region: CASSHSRTSGNRVQFF. CDR3 DNA: TGTGCCAGCAGTCACTCCCGGACTAGCGGGAACCGCGTGCAGTTCTTC.

The chain links TRBV28 to TRBJ2-7, with 9 positions matching TRBD1. V gave up 3 bases and J gave up 1 base; unmatched junction bases: 7. This CDR3 comprises 16 residues. Germline assignment: CDR1 MDHEN and CDR2 SYDVKM. The DNA for the CDR3 is TGTGCCAGCAGTTTTACTCCGGGACAGGGTTCCTACGAGCAGTACTTC. Translating gives CASSFTPGQGSYEQYF.

This chain joins TRBV6-6 and TRBJ1-2; possible D gene TRBD1, 5 bases. V gave up 9 bases and J gave up 6 bases, with 17 bases separating them. The CDR3 contains 13 residues. The germline V gene encodes CDR1 MNHNY and CDR2 SVGAGI (reference sequence). CDR3: CASTQGLLDGYTF. The CDR3 DNA follows: TGTGCCAGTACCCAGGGTTTGTTGGATGGCTACACCTTC.

About this clone itself: Other DNA sequences of this sample code for an identical CDR3. The rearrangement uses TRBV9 and TRBJ1-2; D possibly corresponds to TRBD1 (5 bases). Trimming pared 0 bases from V and 3 bases from J, leaving 9 bases between. Germline CDR1 reads SGDLS; CDR2 reads YYNGEE. This CDR3 has 14 amino acids. This CDR3 is CASSVGPGDYGYTF. The CDR3 DNA reads as TGTGCCAGCAGCGTAGGACCGGGGGACTATGGCTACACCTTC.

This clone was counted many times. The chain couples TRBV7-9 to TRBJ1-1; D may be TRBD1 (6 bases). The CDR3 covers 16 residues. From germline, CDR1 is SEHNR and CDR2 FQNEAQ (reference sequence). The V end lost 2 bases, the J end lost 5 bases, and 18 bases lay between the germline ends. Here the CDR3 DNA reads TGTGCCAGCAGCTTATGGGAATCACAGGGAAGGACTGAAGCTTTCTTT. Encoded protein: CASSLWESQGRTEAFF. The complete variable domain, with remaining parts taken from reference TRBV7-9 and TRBJ1-1, reads DTGVSQNPRHKITKRGQNVTFRCDPISEHNRLYWYRQTLGQGPEFLTYFQNEAQLEKSRLLSDRFSAERPKGSFSTLEIQRTEQGDSAMYLCASSLWESQGRTEAFFGQGTRLTVV.

The chain employs TRBV9 and TRBJ2-7; 7 nucleotides line up with TRBD1. From germline, CDR1 is SGDLS and CDR2 YYNGEE. V gave up 3 bases and J gave up 2 bases; unmatched junction bases: 8. The length of the CDR3 is 15 residues. The DNA for the CDR3 is TGTGCCAGCAGCGCGTCTTCCGGGACAGCCTACGAGCAGTACTTC. Translating gives CASSASSGTAYEQYF.

The J gene is TRBJ2-7, the V gene TRBV11-2, with a weak D call TRBD2 (5 bases). The germline V gene encodes CDR1 SGHAT and CDR2 FQNNGV. The V and J ends lost 7 bases and 6 bases respectively, with 16 bases between them. The CDR3 contains 13 residues. The CDR3 sequence: CASTVARGLEQYF. CDR3 DNA: TGTGCCAGCACTGTGGCTAGAGGGCTCGAGCAGTACTTC.

The V and J genes are TRBV7-9 and TRBJ2-7, with TRBD2 identical over 7 bases. Germline loops: CDR1 SEHNR, CDR2 FQNEAQ (reference sequence). The junction had 14 bases not matched to a gene; V was cut back by 5 bases and J by 10 bases. CDR3 size: 14 residues. Here the CDR3 reads CASSPSGSSGSQYF. CDR3 bases: TGTGCCAGCAGCCCATCCGGATCTAGCGGATCACAGTACTTC.

The rearrangement uses TRBV4-1 and TRBJ2-1; D is uncertain. V shed 0 bases and J shed 5 bases, with 11 bases lying between them. The CDR3 consists of 15 residues. The germline CDR1 and CDR2 sequences are MGHRA and YSYEKL. CDR3 region: CASSQDSGLNNEQFF. CDR3 coding DNA: TGCGCCAGCAGCCAAGATTCAGGCCTAAACAATGAGCAGTTCTTC.

In this sample, this clone turned up once. The genes are TRBV29-1 and TRBJ1-2; 7 bases align to TRBD1. Germline V lookup: CDR1 SQVTM, CDR2 ANQGSEA. There are 12 residues in the CDR3. Unmatched junction bases numbered 4, after V lost 2 bases and J lost 7 bases. The CDR3 DNA follows: TGCAGCGTTGAAAGGACAGGTGGTGGCTACACCTTC. This gives the protein CSVERTGGGYTF.

V and J are TRBV5-1 and TRBJ2-7; TRBD2 is a possible D gene (6 bases). Germline values: CDR1 SGHRS, CDR2 YFSETQ. Trimming cost V 4 bases and J 2 bases, with 19 bases left between them. This CDR3 contains 16 residues. CDR3 region: CASSPGGFEGAYEQYF. CDR3 sequence (DNA): TGCGCCAGCAGCCCCGGAGGGTTTGAGGGAGCCTACGAGCAGTACTTC.

The genes are TRBV10-3 and TRBJ2-3, with a tentative D call TRBD1 (6 bases). Trimming removed 2 bases from V and 4 bases from J, with 16 bases in between. This CDR3 is built from 16 residues. Germline V gene lookup returns CDR1 ENHRY and CDR2 SYGVKD. CDR3 bases: TGTGCCATCAGTGAGGGCGGCAGGGGCAGACCAGATACGCAGTATTTT. Its protein product is CAISEGGRGRPDTQYF.

The rearrangement uses TRBV5-5 and TRBJ2-1; 15 positions match TRBD2. Germline CDR1 is SGHKS and CDR2 is YYEKEE (reference sequence). The CDR3 has 15 residues. The V segment lost 4 bases and the J segment 6 bases; nucleotides outside the gene matches: 2. The CDR3 sequence is CASSGGLAGGNEQFF. In DNA form, the CDR3 reads TGTGCCAGCAGCGGGGGACTAGCGGGAGGCAATGAGCAGTTCTTC.